This entry features one T cell receptor (beta chain) sequence. This record comes from a study of blood T cell repertoires in COVID-19. The wider study: T cells, B-cell-depleted T cells, or PBMCs provided the cDNA or gDNA that served as material.

CDR1 is LNHDA, CDR2 SQIVND, per germline (reference sequence). The CDR3 has 13 amino acids. V gave up 4 bases and J gave up 9 bases, with 13 bases separating them. Per the original methods: Nucleated cell number was recorded as an estimate derived from reference gene primer amplification. The protocol was immunoSEQ multiplex PCR, while the TCRdb copy is restricted to in-frame clones and leaves out a portion. The V and J calls and clone size come from that table; D and trimming were worked out from the DNA. The table lists some 250,000 clones, about 86% of them singletons, with just over 3% in the top ten.

This TCR was sampled from a woman aged 30 to 39 who had recovered from COVID-19. Material: peripheral blood. The V call is TRBV19, the J call TRBJ2-1; weak D call: TRBD1 (6 bases). For the CDR3, the DNA is TGTGCCAGTAGTACGTTCTCAGGGGCTGAGCAGTTCTTC. Translated: CASSTFSGAEQFF. Full variable domain (remainder filled in from reference TRBV19 and TRBJ2-1): DGGITQSPKYLFRKEGQNVTLSCEQNLNHDAMYWYRQDPGQGLRLIYYSQIVNDFQKGDIAEGYSVSREKKESFPLTVTSAQKNPTAFYLCASSTFSGAEQFFGPGTRLTVL.